These T cell receptor beta chains were read from a single sample in a study of T cells in Graves' hyperthyroidism and ophthalmopathy. From the multiplex PCR reads, TCRdb called clonotypes with MiXCR, one entry per CDR3 protein. Altogether about 380,000 distinct CDR3 sequences are present, under 20% being singletons, with the ten largest covering over 35%. Material for sequencing was blood. These receptors were taken from a man aged 18 to 30 with Graves' ophthalmopathy. Each CDR3 is given with its conserved first and last residue. The D gene is left open where the match is weak.

D: NA; V: TRBV6-5; CDR3: CASSYSTPQDYGYTF
D: NA; V: TRBV12-3/TRBV12-4; CDR3: CASSLALRGRDYGYTF
D: NA; V: TRBV4-1; CDR3: CASSQVPGGELFF
D: NA; V: TRBV20-1; CDR3: CSARVGHSSYNSPLHF
D: NA; V: TRBV29-1; CDR3: CSVGGVTGHPPDTQYF
D: TRBD1; V: TRBV3-1; CDR3: CASSPGDRMNTEAFF
D: NA; V: TRBV7-9; CDR3: CASSFRGTETQYF
D: NA; V: TRBV12-3/TRBV12-4; CDR3: CASRPGAEETQYF
D: NA; V: TRBV2; CDR3: CASSDRVSGNTIYF
D: NA; V: TRBV3-1; CDR3: CASSQAGTAGNTIYF
D: TRBD1; V: TRBV7-9; CDR3: CASSSGQGGNTEAFF
D: TRBD1; V: TRBV7-2; CDR3: CASSFGTGTMIEAFF
D: TRBD1; V: TRBV2; CDR3: CASRVQGFGEKLFF
D: TRBD1; V: TRBV12-3/TRBV12-4; CDR3: CASSVRDRGFNYGYTF
D: NA; V: TRBV9; CDR3: CASSGGGVHGGGYTF
D: TRBD1; V: TRBV28; CDR3: CASSFRQGAGYTF
D: TRBD2; V: TRBV20-1; CDR3: CSARAPTSGGVTDTQYF
D: TRBD2; V: TRBV7-9; CDR3: CASSLLAGGPGETQYF
D: NA; V: TRBV9; CDR3: CASSVKTGGSTDTQYF
D: TRBD2; V: TRBV4-1; CDR3: CASSQVRLAGHNEQFF
D: TRBD2; V: TRBV5-1; CDR3: CASSLASSGGVETQYF
D: TRBD1; V: TRBV7-6; CDR3: CASSLGSGGYNEQFF
D: TRBD2; V: TRBV27; CDR3: CASSLRGGRTDTQYF
D: NA; V: TRBV9; CDR3: CASSVAPGIYEQYF
D: NA; V: TRBV2; CDR3: CASRLEGQTSYNEQFF
D: NA; V: TRBV10-3; CDR3: CAISESIGGYGYTF
D: NA; V: TRBV5-1; CDR3: CASSSGTATGEQYF
D: NA; V: TRBV10-1; CDR3: CASSESGQTQYF
D: TRBD1; V: TRBV27; CDR3: CASRPRTSGTGAGNTIYF
D: TRBD2; V: TRBV10-3; CDR3: CAISEWGGVTKNIQYF
D: NA; V: TRBV5-1; CDR3: CASSMGWAVNEKLFF
D: TRBD2; V: TRBV24-1; CDR3: CATSDPSGGHHNEQFF
D: NA; V: TRBV6-1; CDR3: CASNGGDQPQHF
D: NA; V: TRBV7-2; CDR3: CASSFNIVADTQYF
D: NA; V: TRBV3-1; CDR3: CASSQDGDDVLATEAFF
D: TRBD2; V: TRBV27; CDR3: CASSLGFGGSYEQYF
D: TRBD1; V: TRBV9; CDR3: CASSVAPTGTYEQYF
D: TRBD1; V: TRBV10-3; CDR3: CAISEDGQAYEAFF
D: NA; V: TRBV19; CDR3: CASRKANGGNQPQHF
D: TRBD1; V: TRBV5-5; CDR3: CASSLAAGGWTEAFF